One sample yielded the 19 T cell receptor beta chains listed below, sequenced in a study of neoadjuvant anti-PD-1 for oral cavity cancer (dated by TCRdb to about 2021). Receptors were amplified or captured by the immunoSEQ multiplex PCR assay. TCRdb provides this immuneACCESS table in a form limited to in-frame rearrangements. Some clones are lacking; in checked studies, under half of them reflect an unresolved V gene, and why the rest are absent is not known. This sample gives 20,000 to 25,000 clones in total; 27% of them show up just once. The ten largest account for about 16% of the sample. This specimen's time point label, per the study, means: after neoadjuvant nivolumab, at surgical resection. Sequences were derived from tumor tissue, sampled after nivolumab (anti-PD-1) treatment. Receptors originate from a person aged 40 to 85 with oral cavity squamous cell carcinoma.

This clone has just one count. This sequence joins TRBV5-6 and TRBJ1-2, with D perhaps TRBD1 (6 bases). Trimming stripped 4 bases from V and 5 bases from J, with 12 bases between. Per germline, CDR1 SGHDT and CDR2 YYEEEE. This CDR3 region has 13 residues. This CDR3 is CASSPLQGYGYTF. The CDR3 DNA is TGTGCCAGCAGCCCCCTTCAGGGGTATGGCTACACCTTC. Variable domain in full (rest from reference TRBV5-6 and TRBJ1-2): DAGVTQSPTHLIKTRGQQVTLRCSPKSGHDTVSWYQQALGQGPQFIFQYYEEEERQRGNFPDRFSGHQFPNYSSELNVNALLLGDSALYLCASSPLQGYGYTFGSGTRLTVV.

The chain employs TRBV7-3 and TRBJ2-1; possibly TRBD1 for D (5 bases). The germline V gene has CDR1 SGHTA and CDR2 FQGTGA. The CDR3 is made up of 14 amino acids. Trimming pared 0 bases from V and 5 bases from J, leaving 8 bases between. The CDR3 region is CASSLTGLDNEQFF. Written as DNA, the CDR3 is TGTGCCAGCAGCTTAACGGGGCTAGACAATGAGCAGTTCTTC.

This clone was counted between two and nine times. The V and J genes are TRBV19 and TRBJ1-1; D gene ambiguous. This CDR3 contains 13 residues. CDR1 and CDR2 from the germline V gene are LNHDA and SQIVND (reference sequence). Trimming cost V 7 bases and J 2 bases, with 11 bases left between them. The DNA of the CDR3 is TGTGCCAGTAACTGGGCCCGAAACACTGAAGCTTTCTTT. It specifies CASNWARNTEAFF. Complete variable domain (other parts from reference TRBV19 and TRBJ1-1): DGGITQSPKYLFRKEGQNVTLSCEQNLNHDAMYWYRQDPGQGLRLIYYSQIVNDFQKGDIAEGYSVSREKKESFPLTVTSAQKNPTAFYLCASNWARNTEAFFGQGTRLTVV.

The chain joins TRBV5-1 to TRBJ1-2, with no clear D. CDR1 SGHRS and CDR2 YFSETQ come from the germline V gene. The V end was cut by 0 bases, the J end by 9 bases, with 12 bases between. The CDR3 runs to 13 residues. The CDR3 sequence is CASSLEVTGSYTF. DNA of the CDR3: TGCGCCAGCAGCTTGGAGGTGACGGGTAGCTACACCTTC.

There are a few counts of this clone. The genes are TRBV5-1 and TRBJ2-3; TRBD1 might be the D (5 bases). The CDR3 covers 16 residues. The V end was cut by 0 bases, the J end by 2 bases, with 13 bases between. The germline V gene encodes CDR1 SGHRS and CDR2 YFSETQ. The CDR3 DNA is TGCGCCAGCAGCTTGGTCCAGGGTAACCCCACAGATACGCAGTATTTT. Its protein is CASSLVQGNPTDTQYF.

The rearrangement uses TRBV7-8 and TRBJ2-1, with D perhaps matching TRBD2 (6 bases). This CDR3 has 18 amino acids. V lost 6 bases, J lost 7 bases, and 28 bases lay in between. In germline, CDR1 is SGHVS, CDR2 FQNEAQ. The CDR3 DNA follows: TGTGCCAGCAGTTTTCCCTACCTGACTAGTGGATTAGGAAATGAGCAGTTCTTC. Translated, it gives CASSFPYLTSGLGNEQFF.

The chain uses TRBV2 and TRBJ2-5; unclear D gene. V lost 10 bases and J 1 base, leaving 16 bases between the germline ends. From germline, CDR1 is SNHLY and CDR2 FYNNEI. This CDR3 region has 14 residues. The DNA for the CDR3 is TGTGCCACTTCACTGGGGAAACTCCAAGAGACCCAGTACTTC. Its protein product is CATSLGKLQETQYF.

The CDR3: CASSEFSRYEQYF. The CDR3 nucleotides read TGTGCCAGCAGTGAATTCTCAAGGTACGAGCAGTACTTC. The rearrangement joins TRBV6-1 to TRBJ2-7; no clear D. Germline CDR1 and CDR2: MNHNS and SASEGT. The CDR3 covers 13 residues. V was clipped by 2 bases and J by 4 bases, with 9 bases between them.

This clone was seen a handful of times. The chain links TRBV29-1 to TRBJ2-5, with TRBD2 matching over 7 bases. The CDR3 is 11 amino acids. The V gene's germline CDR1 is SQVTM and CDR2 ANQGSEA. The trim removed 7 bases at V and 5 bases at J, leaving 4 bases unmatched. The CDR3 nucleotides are TGCAGCGGGGGGGGTTGGGAGACCCAGTACTTC. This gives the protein CSGGGWETQYF.

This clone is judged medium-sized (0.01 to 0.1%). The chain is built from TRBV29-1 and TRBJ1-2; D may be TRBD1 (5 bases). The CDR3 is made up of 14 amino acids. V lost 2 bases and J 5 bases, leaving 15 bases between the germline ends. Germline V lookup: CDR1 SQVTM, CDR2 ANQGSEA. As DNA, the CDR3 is TGCAGCGTTGAATCTAAGGGGCAGGGATATGGCTACACCTTC. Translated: CSVESKGQGYGYTF.

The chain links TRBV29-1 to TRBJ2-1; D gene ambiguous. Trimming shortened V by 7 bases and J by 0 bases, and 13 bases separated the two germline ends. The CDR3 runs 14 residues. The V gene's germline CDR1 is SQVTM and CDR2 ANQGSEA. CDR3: CSANRLSSYNEQFF. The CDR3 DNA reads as TGCAGCGCAAACAGACTGAGCTCCTACAATGAGCAGTTCTTC.

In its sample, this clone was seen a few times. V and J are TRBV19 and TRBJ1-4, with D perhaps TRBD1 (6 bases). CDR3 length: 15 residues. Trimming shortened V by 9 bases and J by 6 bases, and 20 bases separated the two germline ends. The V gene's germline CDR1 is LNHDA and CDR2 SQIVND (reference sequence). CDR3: CASLSVDRGYEKLFF. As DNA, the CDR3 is TGTGCCAGCCTATCCGTGGACAGAGGATATGAAAAACTGTTTTTT.

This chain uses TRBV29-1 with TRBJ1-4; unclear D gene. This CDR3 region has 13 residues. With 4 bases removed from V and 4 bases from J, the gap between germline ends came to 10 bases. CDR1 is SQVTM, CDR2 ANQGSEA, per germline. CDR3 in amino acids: CSVVYGSNEKLFF. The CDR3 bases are TGCAGCGTTGTATATGGGAGTAATGAAAAACTGTTTTTT.

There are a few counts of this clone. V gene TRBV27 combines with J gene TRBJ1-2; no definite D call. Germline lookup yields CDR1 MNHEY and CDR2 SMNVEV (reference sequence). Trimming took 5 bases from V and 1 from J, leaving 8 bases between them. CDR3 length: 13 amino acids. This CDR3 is CASSALFNYGYTF. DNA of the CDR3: TGTGCCAGCAGTGCTCTATTTAACTATGGCTACACCTTC.

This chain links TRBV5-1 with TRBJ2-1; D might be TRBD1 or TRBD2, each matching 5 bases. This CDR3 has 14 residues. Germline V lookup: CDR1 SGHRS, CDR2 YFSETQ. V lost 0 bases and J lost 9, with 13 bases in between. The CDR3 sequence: CASSLGTEGSEQFF. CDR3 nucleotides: TGCGCCAGCAGCTTGGGTACAGAGGGGAGTGAGCAGTTCTTC.

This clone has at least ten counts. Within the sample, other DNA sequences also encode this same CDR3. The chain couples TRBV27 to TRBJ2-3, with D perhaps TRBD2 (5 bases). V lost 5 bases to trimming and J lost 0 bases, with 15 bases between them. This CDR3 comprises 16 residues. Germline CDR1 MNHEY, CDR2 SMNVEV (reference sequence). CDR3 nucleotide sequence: TGTGCCAGCAGTCCGGGTGGCGGGCCTAGCACAGATACGCAGTATTTT. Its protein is CASSPGGGPSTDTQYF.

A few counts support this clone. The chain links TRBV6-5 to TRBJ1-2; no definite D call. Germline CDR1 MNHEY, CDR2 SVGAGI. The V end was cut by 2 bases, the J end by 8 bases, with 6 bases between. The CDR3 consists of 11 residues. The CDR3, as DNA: TGTGCCAGCAGTTACCTTCCGGGCTACACCTTC. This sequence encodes CASSYLPGYTF.

The CDR3 reads CASSLAGRVRSGNTIYF. Written as DNA, the CDR3 is TGTGCCAGCAGCTTAGCGGGTAGGGTACGCTCTGGAAACACCATATATTTT. The V call is TRBV7-9, the J call TRBJ1-3, with unresolved D. The CDR3 length is 17 residues. In germline, CDR1 is SEHNR, CDR2 FQNEAQ (reference sequence). The germline V and J ends were trimmed by 0 bases and 0 bases, with 12 bases remaining between them. The complete variable domain, with remaining parts taken from reference TRBV7-9 and TRBJ1-3, reads DTGVSQNPRHKITKRGQNVTFRCDPISEHNRLYWYRQTLGQGPEFLTYFQNEAQLEKSRLLSDRFSAERPKGSFSTLEIQRTEQGDSAMYLCASSLAGRVRSGNTIYFGEGSWLTVV.

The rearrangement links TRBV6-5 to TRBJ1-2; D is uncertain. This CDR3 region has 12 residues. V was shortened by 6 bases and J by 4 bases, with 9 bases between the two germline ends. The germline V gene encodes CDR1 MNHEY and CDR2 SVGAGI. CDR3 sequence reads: CASRAGFYGYTF. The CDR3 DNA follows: TGTGCCAGCAGAGCCGGATTCTATGGCTACACCTTC.